One and the same sample provided the 10 T cell receptor beta chains below, sequenced in a study of shared clonotypes between healthy human individuals. Sequencing was performed with immunoSEQ multiplex PCR; in TCRdb, only in-frame clones are kept and a portion is missing. Of about 340,000 clones listed, around 67% are singletons. The sample was memory CD4+ T cells sorted from blood. Regarding subset: CD45RA-negative fraction. Source of these receptors: a man younger than 45 in good health.

The chain recombines TRBV5-1 with TRBJ2-1; maybe TRBD2 (6 bases). Deletions cut 4 bases from V and 0 bases from J, with 11 bases between. The CDR3 loop spans 15 amino acids. The germline V gene encodes CDR1 SGHRS and CDR2 YFSETQ. Written as DNA, the CDR3 is TGCGCCAGCAGCCCGGCGGGGAGCTCCTACAATGAGCAGTTCTTC. Translating gives CASSPAGSSYNEQFF. The variable domain in full, with the rest retrieved from reference TRBV5-1 and TRBJ2-1, is KAGVTQTPRYLIKTRGQQVTLSCSPISGHRSVSWYQQTPGQGLQFLFEYFSETQRNKGNFPGRFSGRQFSNSRSEMNVSTLELGDSALYLCASSPAGSSYNEQFFGPGTRLTVL.

J is TRBJ2-1 and V is TRBV5-4; 11 positions agree with TRBD2. Germline lookup yields CDR1 SGHNT and CDR2 YYREEE (reference sequence). The CDR3 spans 17 residues. Germline trimming cut 5 bases from V and 1 base from J; bases unmatched to any gene: 8. The CDR3 is CASSHATSGISYNEQFF. The CDR3 DNA reads as TGTGCCAGCAGTCACGCGACTAGCGGGATTTCCTACAATGAGCAGTTCTTC.

CDR3 sequence: CASSPVTGGLYTQYF. In DNA form, the CDR3 reads TGTGCCAGCAGCCCGGTGACAGGGGGCCTGTATACGCAGTATTTT. The chain carries TRBV5-5 and TRBJ2-3, with TRBD1 identical over 10 bases. This CDR3 region has 15 residues. V lost 4 bases and J lost 7; bases outside the gene matches: 9. CDR1 is SGHKS, CDR2 YYEKEE, per germline (reference sequence).

The chain carries TRBV9 and TRBJ2-1; 9 bases agree with TRBD2. CDR3 length: 15 residues. Germline CDR1 and CDR2: SGDLS and YYNGEE. V trimming: 0 bases; J trimming: 8 bases; junction bases outside the gene matches: 6. This CDR3 reads CASSVALAGDYEQFF. CDR3 coding DNA: TGTGCCAGCAGCGTAGCCTTAGCGGGAGACTATGAGCAGTTCTTC. The entire variable domain, with the rest obtained from reference TRBV9 and TRBJ2-1, is as follows: DSGVTQTPKHLITATGQRVTLRCSPRSGDLSVYWYQQSLDQGLQFLIQYYNGEERAKGNILERFSAQQFPDLHSELNLSSLELGDSALYFCASSVALAGDYEQFFGPGTRLTVL.

This clone was counted a few times. V is TRBV6-5 and J is TRBJ1-2; D gene ambiguous. Looked up from germline, CDR1 is MNHEY and CDR2 is SVGAGI. Between the trimmed V and J ends, which lost 6 bases and 4 bases, there was a span of 12 bases. CDR3 size: 13 residues. CDR3 sequence: CASRTVRSYGYTF. DNA for the CDR3: TGTGCCAGCAGAACAGTGAGGAGCTATGGCTACACCTTC.

The rearrangement links TRBV27 to TRBJ2-7; either TRBD1 or TRBD2 may supply D (5 bases each). This CDR3 is built from 15 residues. With 4 bases removed from V and 2 bases from J, the gap between germline ends came to 15 bases. Germline CDR1 MNHEY, CDR2 SMNVEV (reference sequence). The CDR3 nucleotides are TGTGCCAGCAGTTGGGGACCGATCTCCCCCTACGAGCAGTACTTC. Translating gives CASSWGPISPYEQYF.

The chain combines TRBV7-9 with TRBJ2-1; D gene unclear. There are 13 residues in the CDR3. The V and J ends lost 2 bases and 7 bases respectively, with 9 bases between them. The germline CDR1 and CDR2 sequences are SEHNR and FQNEAQ (reference sequence). The CDR3 sequence: CASSLRPDNEQFF. The CDR3 DNA sequence: TGTGCCAGCAGCTTACGTCCGGATAATGAGCAGTTCTTC.

The chain recombines TRBV7-9 with TRBJ2-3; no clear D. Trimming took off 5 bases at V and 3 bases at J, with 12 bases between the two ends. The CDR3 has 14 amino acids. The germline CDR1 and CDR2 sequences are SEHNR and FQNEAQ (reference sequence). Here the CDR3 DNA reads TGTGCCAGCAGCCGCACCCGCGAGACAGATACGCAGTATTTT. Amino acid sequence: CASSRTRETDTQYF.

The V and J genes are TRBV6-1 and TRBJ1-6, with D unclear. The germline V and J ends were trimmed by 10 bases and 9 bases, with 16 bases remaining between them. This CDR3 has 13 residues. CDR1 is MNHNS and CDR2 is SASEGT in the germline V gene. The chain's CDR3 is CATWARGFSPLHF. For the CDR3, the DNA is TGTGCCACCTGGGCCCGAGGTTTTTCACCCCTCCACTTT.

This clone has more than one count but fewer than ten. The chain carries TRBV4-1 and TRBJ2-1; D is ambiguous. The V end lost 1 base, the J end lost 7 bases, and 11 bases lay between the germline ends. Germline V gene lookup returns CDR1 MGHRA and CDR2 YSYEKL. This CDR3 has 14 residues. DNA of the CDR3: TGCGCCAGCAGCCAAGTTGTACTACCTAATGAGCAGTTCTTC. Its translation is CASSQVVLPNEQFF.